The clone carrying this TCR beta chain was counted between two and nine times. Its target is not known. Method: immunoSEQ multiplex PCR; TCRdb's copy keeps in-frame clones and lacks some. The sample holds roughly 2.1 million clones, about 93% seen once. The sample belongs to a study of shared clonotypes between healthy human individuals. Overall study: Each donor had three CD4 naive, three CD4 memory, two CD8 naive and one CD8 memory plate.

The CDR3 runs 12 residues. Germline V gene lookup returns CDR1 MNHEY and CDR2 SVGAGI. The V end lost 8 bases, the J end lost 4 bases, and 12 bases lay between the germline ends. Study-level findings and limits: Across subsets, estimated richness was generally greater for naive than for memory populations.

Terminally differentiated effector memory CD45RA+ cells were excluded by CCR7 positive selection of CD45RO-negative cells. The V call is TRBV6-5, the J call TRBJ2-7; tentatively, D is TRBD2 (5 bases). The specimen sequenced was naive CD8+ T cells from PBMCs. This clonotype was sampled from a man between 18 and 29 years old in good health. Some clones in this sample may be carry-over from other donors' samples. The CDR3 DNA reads TGTGCCAGCCGCGGGCCCTTATACGAGCAGTACTTC. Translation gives CASRGPLYEQYF.